This T cell receptor (beta chain) was identified in a study of blood T cell repertoires in COVID-19. Each exposed participant met a COVID-19 case in the 2 weeks preceding study entry. In the original analysis: Reference gene primer amplification in the assay estimated nucleated cell counts. Sequencing was performed with immunoSEQ multiplex PCR; in TCRdb, only in-frame clones are kept and a portion is missing. V, J and clone size derive from that table, while D and trimming were established from the DNA sequence. The data contain 150,000 to 200,000 clones, around 83% of them singletons. The specimen sequenced was PBMCs or T cells enriched from blood (not recorded which). This receptor was taken from a woman in her twenties or thirties who had been exposed to COVID-19.

CDR3 bases: TGCACCAGCAGCCAAGATGTATTAGCGTTTATCGGGGCAGATACGCAGTATTTT. Amino acid sequence: CTSSQDVLAFIGADTQYF. V usage is TRBV1 and J usage is TRBJ2-3; TRBD2, as called in the table, went unchecked against the DNA. TRBV1 is flagged as a pseudogene. The length of the CDR3 is 18 residues.